The clone carrying this TCR beta chain occurred once. The data were taken from a study of T cell changes during pregnancy in multiple sclerosis. Libraries were prepared by immunoSEQ multiplex PCR; TCRdb keeps only in-frame clonotypes and omits some of them. The table shows about 79,000 clones, with 80% to 95% occurring only once. The source was peripheral blood, collected in the second trimester of pregnancy. The sequence derives from a female donor in good health, enrolled as a control in a pregnancy study.

The CDR3 nucleotides are TGTGCCTGGACTATAGACCCTGCGGATTCACCCCTCCACTTT. Translated, it gives CAWTIDPADSPLHF. The chain carries TRBV30 and TRBJ1-6; D unresolved. Trimming stripped 4 bases from V and 8 bases from J, with 15 bases between. The CDR3 extends over 14 amino acids. The V gene's germline CDR1 is GTSNPN and CDR2 SVGIG (reference sequence).